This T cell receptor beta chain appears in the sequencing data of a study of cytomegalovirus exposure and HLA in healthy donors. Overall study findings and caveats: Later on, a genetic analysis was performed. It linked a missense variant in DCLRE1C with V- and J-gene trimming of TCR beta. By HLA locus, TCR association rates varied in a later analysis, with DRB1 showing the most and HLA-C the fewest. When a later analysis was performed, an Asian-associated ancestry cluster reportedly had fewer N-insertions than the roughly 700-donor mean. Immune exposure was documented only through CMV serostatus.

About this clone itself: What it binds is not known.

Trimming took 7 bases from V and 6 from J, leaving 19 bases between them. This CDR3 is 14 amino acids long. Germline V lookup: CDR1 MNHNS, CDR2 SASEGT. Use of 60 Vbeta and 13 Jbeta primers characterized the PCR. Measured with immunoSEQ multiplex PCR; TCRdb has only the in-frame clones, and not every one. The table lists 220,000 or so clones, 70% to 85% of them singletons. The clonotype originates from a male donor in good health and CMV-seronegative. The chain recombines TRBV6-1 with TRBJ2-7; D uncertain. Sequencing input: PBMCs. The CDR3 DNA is TGTGCCAGCACCGATGTGATCGGGTTACGCGAGCAGTACTTC. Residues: CASTDVIGLREQYF.